This T cell receptor beta chain was identified in a study of blood T cell dynamics during melanoma immunotherapy. Overall study: Patients with metastatic melanoma got pembrolizumab or nivolumab-ipilimumab as first-line care. Notes on the study in general: Clones driving repertoire changes may be melanoma-specific or general immune activation.

The method was immunoSEQ multiplex PCR; TCRdb's version includes in-frame clones alone and lacks a portion of them. The top ten clones hold around 1.9% of a sample with about 5,900 clones, 88% of them seen once. Germline loops: CDR1 LGHNA, CDR2 YSLEER. The CDR3 extends over 19 amino acids. The germline V and J ends were trimmed by 1 base and 1 base, with 17 bases remaining between them. As to time point: pre-treatment baseline. Comments on this clone: Its antigen is not known.

The chain links TRBV4-3 to TRBJ2-6, with D possibly being TRBD2 (6 bases). The sequencing used blood, collected from a patient treated with checkpoint blockade. The receptor's source is a human donor with melanoma. The chain's CDR3 is CASSQGARWGESGANVLTF. CDR3 DNA sequence: TGCGCCAGCAGCCAAGGGGCACGGTGGGGGGAGTCTGGGGCCAACGTCCTGACTTTC.